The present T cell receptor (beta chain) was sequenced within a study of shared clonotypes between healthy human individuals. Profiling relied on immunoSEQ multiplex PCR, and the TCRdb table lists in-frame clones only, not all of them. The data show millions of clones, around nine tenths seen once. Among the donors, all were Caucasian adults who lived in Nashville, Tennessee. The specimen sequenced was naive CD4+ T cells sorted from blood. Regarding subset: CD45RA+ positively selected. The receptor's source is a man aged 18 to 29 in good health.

DNA of the CDR3: TGCGCCAGCAGCTTCGCCCGCGGGGGGGCACAAGAGACCCAGTACTTC. As protein: CASSFARGGAQETQYF. The rearrangement joins TRBV5-1 to TRBJ2-5; 9 nucleotides align to TRBD2. Trimming cost V 2 bases and J 2 bases; bases outside gene matches: 7. CDR1 is SGHRS and CDR2 is YFSETQ in the germline V gene. The CDR3 sequence is 16 residues long.